The source of this T cell receptor beta chain is a study of OX40 agonist ivuxolimab in advanced cancers. Turning to the study itself: From about 20 to 80 years was the age range, with a mean of around 60 years, and over 70% were male. Three individuals attained partial responses, comprising one hepatocellular carcinoma case and two cutaneous melanoma cases. Points from the study as a whole: Clonal expansion from baseline to week 6 occurred in both CD4+ and CD8+ T cells.

With regard to this clone: Its matching antigen is unknown.

Produced via immunoSEQ multiplex PCR; TCRdb's table is partial and in-frame only. The sample shows roughly 76,000 clones, 84% of them seen only once. The CDR3 is 16 amino acids. Trimming pared 1 base from V and 1 base from J, leaving 13 bases between. Germline V CDR1 and CDR2: SGHVS, FNYEAQ. The gene calls are TRBV7-6 and TRBJ1-1; tentative D call: TRBD1 (5 bases). The sequencing here drew on CD4+ or CD8+ T cells sorted from blood, taken in a trial of the OX40 agonist ivuxolimab. This TCR was sampled from an adult with an advanced solid tumor such as melanoma, head and neck, liver or kidney cancer. CDR3 sequence reads: CASSLEGRMGNTEAFF. CDR3 in DNA: TGTGCCAGCAGCTTAGAGGGACGGATGGGGAACACTGAAGCTTTCTTT.